The T cell receptor (beta chain) described here comes from a study of blood T cells in healthy people across ages. For the second PCR, which ran for about 6 to 12 cycles, a sample-barcoded 5' primer and a J-beta primer mix were used. TCRdb recomputed calls from the 5' RACE reads with MiXCR, one row per CDR3 protein. The data hold some 760,000 distinct CDR3 sequences, with 25% observed a single time. The germline V gene encodes CDR1 LNHNV and CDR2 YYDKDF (reference sequence). This CDR3 has 15 amino acids. V gave up 1 base and J gave up 7 bases, with 14 bases separating them. These data are also associated with another study on T cells of mothers and their children.

The chain recombines TRBV15 with TRBJ2-1; possible D gene TRBD2, 6 bases. The source of this sequence is a boy aged 5-17 years in good health. The source material was blood. CDR3 sequence: CATSRGEAGKNEQFF. CDR3 sequence (DNA): TGTGCCACCAGCAGAGGGGAGGCGGGTAAGAATGAGCAGTTCTTC. Together with reference TRBV15 and TRBJ2-1, the CDR3 gives the full variable domain: DAMVIQNPRYQVTQFGKPVTLSCSQTLNHNVMYWYQQKSSQAPKLLFHYYDKDFNNEADTPDNFQSRRPNTSFCFLDIRSPGLGDTAMYLCATSRGEAGKNEQFFGPGTRLTVL.